The TCR beta chain under discussion was sequenced for a study of shared clonotypes between healthy human individuals. TCRdb's copy holds only in-frame clones and misses some; the assay was immunoSEQ multiplex PCR. This sample has about 600,000 clones, with about 96% found just once. The ends lost 8 bases at V and 7 bases at J; junction bases unmatched: 7. The CDR3 is made up of 13 amino acids. Germline CDR1 reads SNHLY; CDR2 reads FYNNEI. The chain combines TRBV2 with TRBJ2-2; 7 bases align to TRBD2. The receptor comes from a woman in her twenties or thirties in good health. The sample was naive CD4+ T cells sorted from blood. Stated subset: CD45RA+ positively selected. The DNA of the CDR3 is TGTGCCAGCGAGACGGGAGGAGGCGGGGAGCTGTTTTTT. Residues: CASETGGGGELFF.